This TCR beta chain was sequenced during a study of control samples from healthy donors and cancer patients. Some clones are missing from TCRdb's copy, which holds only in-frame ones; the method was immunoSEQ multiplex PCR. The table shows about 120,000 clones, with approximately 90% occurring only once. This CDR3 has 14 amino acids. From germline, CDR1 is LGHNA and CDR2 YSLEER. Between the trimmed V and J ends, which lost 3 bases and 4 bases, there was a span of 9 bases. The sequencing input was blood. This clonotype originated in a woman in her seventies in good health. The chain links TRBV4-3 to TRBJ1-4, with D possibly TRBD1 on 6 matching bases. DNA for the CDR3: TGCGCCAGCAGCCACGGACAGTTTAATGAAAAACTGTTTTTT. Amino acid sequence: CASSHGQFNEKLFF.